This T cell receptor beta chain was recorded in a study of spatial heterogeneity in lung cancer. Study overall: Each distinct TCR and UMI combination averaged more than ten appearances in raw reads.

The CDR3 has 15 residues. With V trimmed by 7 bases and J by 4 bases, 16 bases remained unmatched. CDR1 and CDR2 (germline): SQVTM, ANQGSEA. Study results and caveats: At tumor resection, ubiquitous expanded TCRs were detected in blood more often than later.

Regarding time point: sample taken at primary tumor resection. Extraction of whole RNA from tumor, nontumor lung or frozen PBMC preceded unsorted sequencing. The donors comprised about 74 untreated early-stage non-small cell lung cancer patients. Remarks on this clonotype: What it binds is not known.

Individual TCR cDNA molecules each bore their own unique molecular identifier. TCRdb fed the 5' RACE reads into MiXCR, producing one record per CDR3 protein. The sample records tens of thousands of distinct CDR3 sequences, about 14% being singletons. V gene TRBV29-1 combines with J gene TRBJ2-7; 7 bases match TRBD2. This specimen was PBMCs, taken at surgery. The TCR sequence derives from a male donor with early-stage non-small cell lung cancer. The CDR3 here is CSAGEGGGRRYEQYF. The CDR3 DNA sequence: TGCAGCGCCGGGGAGGGTGGCGGGAGAAGGTACGAGCAGTACTTC.